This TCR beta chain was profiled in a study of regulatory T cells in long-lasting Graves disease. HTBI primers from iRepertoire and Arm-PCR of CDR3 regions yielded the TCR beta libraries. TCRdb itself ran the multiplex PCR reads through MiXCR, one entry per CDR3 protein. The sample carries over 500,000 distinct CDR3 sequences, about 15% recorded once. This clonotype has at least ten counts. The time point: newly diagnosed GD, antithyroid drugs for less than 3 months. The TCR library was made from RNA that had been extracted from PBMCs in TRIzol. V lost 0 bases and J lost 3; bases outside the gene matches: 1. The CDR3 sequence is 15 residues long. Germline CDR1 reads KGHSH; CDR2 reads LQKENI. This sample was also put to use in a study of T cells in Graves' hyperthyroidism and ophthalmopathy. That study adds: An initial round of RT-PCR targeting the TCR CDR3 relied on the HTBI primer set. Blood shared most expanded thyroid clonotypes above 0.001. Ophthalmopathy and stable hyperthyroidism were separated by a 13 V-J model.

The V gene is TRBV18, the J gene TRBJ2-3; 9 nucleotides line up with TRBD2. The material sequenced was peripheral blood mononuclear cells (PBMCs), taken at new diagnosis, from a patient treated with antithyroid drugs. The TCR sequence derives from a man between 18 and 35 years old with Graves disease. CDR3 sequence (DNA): TGTGCCAGCTCACCACCTAGCGGGAGTACAGATACGCAGTATTTT. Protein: CASSPPSGSTDTQYF.